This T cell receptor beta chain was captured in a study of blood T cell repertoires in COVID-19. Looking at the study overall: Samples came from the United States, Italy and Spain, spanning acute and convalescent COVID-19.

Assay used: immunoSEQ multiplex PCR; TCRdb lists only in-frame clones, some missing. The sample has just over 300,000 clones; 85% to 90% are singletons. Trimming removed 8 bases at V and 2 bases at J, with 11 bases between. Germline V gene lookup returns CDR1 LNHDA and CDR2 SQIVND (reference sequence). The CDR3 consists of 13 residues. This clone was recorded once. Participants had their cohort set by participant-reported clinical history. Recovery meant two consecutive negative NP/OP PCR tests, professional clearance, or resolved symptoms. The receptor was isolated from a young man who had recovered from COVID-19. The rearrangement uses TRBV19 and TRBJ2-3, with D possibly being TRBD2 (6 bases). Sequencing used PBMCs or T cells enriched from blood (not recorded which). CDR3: CASCRRDTDTQYF. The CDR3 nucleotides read TGTGCCAGTTGCCGGCGGGACACAGATACGCAGTATTTT.